The entry below gives a single TCR beta chain sequence along with its context. Its cognate antigen is unknown. This sample was taken from a study of cytomegalovirus exposure and HLA in healthy donors. Background on the study: An analysis done earlier identified more than 100 million unique TCR beta sequences from about 180 million T cells. General study results and limits: The authors later found most CMV-associated TCR beta chains appeared HLA-restricted. DRB1 had the most TCR associations and HLA-C the fewest, a later analysis found, with rates varying by HLA locus.

Both 60 Vbeta primers and 13 Jbeta primers went into the PCR. The table came from immunoSEQ multiplex PCR; TCRdb's copy has only in-frame clones and leaves some out. In the table there are under 200,000 clones, 75% to 90% of which are singletons. The V and J ends lost 4 bases and 5 bases, in that order; junction bases with no gene match: 7. Looked up from germline, CDR1 is GTSNPN and CDR2 is SVGIG (reference sequence). The CDR3 totals 13 residues. Sequences were obtained from PBMCs. The chain combines TRBV30 with TRBJ2-5, with 7 bases aligning to TRBD2. This receptor was obtained from a man in his late teens or twenties in good health and CMV-seropositive. The CDR3 DNA follows: TGTGCCTGGAAGGGGCGGGGGTGGGAGACCCAGTACTTC. Protein product: CAWKGRGWETQYF.